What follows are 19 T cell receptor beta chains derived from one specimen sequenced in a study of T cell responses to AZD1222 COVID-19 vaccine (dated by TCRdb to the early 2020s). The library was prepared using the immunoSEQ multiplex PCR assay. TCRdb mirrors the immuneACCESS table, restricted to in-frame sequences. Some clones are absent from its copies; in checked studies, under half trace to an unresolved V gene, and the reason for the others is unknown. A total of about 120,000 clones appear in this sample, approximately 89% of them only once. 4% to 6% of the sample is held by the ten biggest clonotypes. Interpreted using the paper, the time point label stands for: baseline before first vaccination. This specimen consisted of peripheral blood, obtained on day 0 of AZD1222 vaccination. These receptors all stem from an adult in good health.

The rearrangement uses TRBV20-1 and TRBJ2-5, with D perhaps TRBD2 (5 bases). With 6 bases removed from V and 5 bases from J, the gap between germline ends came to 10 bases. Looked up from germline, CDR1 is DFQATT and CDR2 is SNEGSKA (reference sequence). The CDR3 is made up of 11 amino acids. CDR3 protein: CSAPRRETQYF. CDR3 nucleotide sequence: TGCAGTGCCCCGCGGAGGGAGACCCAGTACTTC.

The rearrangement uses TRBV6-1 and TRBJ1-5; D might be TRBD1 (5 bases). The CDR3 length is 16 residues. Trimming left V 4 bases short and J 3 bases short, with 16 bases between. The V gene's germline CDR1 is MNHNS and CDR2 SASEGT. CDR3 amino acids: CASSAWGWGDNQPQHF. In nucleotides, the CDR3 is TGTGCCAGCAGTGCATGGGGGTGGGGGGACAATCAGCCCCAGCATTTT.

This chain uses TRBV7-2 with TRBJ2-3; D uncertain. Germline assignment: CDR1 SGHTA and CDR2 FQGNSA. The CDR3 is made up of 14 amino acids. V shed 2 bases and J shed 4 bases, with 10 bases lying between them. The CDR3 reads CASSLPESADTQYF. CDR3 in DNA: TGTGCCAGCAGCTTACCGGAGTCGGCAGATACGCAGTATTTT.

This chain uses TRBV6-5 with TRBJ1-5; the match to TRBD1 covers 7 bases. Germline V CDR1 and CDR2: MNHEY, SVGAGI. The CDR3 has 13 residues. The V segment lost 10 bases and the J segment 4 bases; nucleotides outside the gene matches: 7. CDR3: CATVTGQNQPQHF. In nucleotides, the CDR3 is TGTGCCACCGTGACAGGGCAGAATCAGCCCCAGCATTTT.

CDR3 in DNA: TGTGCCAGCAGCTTTGGAAGGGAAGGTGATCAGCCCCAGCATTTT. It translates to CASSFGREGDQPQHF. The chain couples TRBV11-2 to TRBJ1-5, with D unresolved. Per the germline V gene, CDR1 is SGHAT and CDR2 is FQNNGV. CDR3 size: 15 residues. Trimming cost V 3 bases and J 5 bases, with 14 bases left between them.

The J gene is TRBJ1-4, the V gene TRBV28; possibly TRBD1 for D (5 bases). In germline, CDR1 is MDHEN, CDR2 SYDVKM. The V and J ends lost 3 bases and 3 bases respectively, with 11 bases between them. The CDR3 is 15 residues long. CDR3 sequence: CASSFPGGPNEKLFF. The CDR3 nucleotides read TGTGCCAGCAGTTTTCCTGGGGGTCCTAATGAAAAACTGTTTTTT.

The CDR3 reads CASSPAGTGTYEQYF. The CDR3 DNA is TGTGCCAGCTCGCCGGCCGGGACAGGGACCTACGAGCAGTACTTC. This chain uses TRBV18 with TRBJ2-7; 9 bases agree with TRBD1. The junction had 8 bases not matched to a gene; V was cut back by 6 bases and J by 2 bases. Germline loops: CDR1 KGHSH, CDR2 LQKENI. The CDR3 loop spans 15 amino acids.

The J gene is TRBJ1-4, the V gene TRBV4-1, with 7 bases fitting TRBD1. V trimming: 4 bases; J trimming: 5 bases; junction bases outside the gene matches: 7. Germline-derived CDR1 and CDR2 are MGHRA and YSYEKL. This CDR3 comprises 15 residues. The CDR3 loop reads CASSPMGQRNEKLFF. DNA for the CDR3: TGCGCCAGCAGCCCTATGGGACAGCGAAATGAAAAACTGTTTTTT.

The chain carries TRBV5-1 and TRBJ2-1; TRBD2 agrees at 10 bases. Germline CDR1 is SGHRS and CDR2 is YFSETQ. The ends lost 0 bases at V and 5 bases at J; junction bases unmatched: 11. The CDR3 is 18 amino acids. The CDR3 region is CASSLAGLAGANNNEQFF. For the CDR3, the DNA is TGCGCCAGCAGCTTGGCCGGGCTAGCGGGGGCGAATAACAATGAGCAGTTCTTC.

CDR3 region: CASSGKGPNTEAFF. DNA for the CDR3: TGTGCCAGCTCCGGGAAGGGTCCTAACACTGAAGCTTTCTTT. The J gene is TRBJ1-1, the V gene TRBV2; D is unclear. Per the germline V gene, CDR1 is SNHLY and CDR2 is FYNNEI. The CDR3 contains 14 residues. The ends were cut back, 8 bases at V and 2 bases at J, with 15 bases in the middle.

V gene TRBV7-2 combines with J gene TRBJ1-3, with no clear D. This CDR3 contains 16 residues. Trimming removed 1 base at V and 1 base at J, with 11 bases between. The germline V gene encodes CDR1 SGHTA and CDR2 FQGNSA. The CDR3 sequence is CASSLGQVGSGNTIYF. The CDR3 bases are TGTGCCAGCAGCTTAGGTCAGGTTGGGTCTGGAAACACCATATATTTT.

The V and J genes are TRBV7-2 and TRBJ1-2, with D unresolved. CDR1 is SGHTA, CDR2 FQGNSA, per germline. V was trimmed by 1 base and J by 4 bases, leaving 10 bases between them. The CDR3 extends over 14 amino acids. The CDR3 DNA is TGTGCCAGCAGCTTAGGGCAAGGAAGCTATGGCTACACCTTC. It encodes CASSLGQGSYGYTF.

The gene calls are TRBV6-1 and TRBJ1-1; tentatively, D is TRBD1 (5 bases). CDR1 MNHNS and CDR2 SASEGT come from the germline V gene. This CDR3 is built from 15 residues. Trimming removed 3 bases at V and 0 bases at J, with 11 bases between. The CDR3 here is CASSDIQVMNTEAFF. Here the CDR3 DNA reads TGTGCCAGCAGTGATATACAGGTCATGAACACTGAAGCTTTCTTT.

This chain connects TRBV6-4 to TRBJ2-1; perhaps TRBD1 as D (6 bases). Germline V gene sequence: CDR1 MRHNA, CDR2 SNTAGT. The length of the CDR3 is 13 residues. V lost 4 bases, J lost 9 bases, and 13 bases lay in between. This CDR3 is CASSGGRGLEQFF. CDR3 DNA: TGTGCCAGCAGTGGGGGGCGAGGCCTTGAGCAGTTCTTC.

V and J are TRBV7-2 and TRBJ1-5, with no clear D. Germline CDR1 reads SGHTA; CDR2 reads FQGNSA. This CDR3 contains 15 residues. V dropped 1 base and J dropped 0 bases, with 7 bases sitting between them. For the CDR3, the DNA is TGTGCCAGCAGCTTAGACATGTATAGCAATCAGCCCCAGCATTTT. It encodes CASSLDMYSNQPQHF.

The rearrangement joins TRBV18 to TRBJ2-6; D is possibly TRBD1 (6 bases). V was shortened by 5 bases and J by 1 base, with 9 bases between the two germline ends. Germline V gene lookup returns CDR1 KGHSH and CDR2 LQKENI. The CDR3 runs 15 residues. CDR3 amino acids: CASSSQGSGANVLTF. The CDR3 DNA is TGTGCCAGCTCATCGCAGGGGTCTGGGGCCAACGTCCTGACTTTC.

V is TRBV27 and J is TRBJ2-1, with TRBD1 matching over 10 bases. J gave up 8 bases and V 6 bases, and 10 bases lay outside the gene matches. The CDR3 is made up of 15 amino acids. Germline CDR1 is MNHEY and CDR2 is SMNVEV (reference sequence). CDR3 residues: CASRTDRGLYDEQFF. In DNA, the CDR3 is TGTGCCAGCAGAACCGACAGGGGGCTTTACGATGAGCAGTTCTTC.

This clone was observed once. CDR3 DNA: TGTGCCAGTAGTCGGGGCGGGGGGGTCCCCTACGAGCAGTACTTC. Its protein is CASSRGGGVPYEQYF. This sequence joins TRBV19 and TRBJ2-7, with 9 bases fitting TRBD2. J lost 2 bases, V lost 5 bases, and 7 bases had no gene match. CDR1 is LNHDA and CDR2 is SQIVND in the germline V gene (reference sequence). CDR3 length: 15 amino acids.

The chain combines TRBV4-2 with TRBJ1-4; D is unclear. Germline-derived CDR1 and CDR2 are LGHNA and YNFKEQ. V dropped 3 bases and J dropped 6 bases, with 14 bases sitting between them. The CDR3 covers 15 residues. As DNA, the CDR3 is TGTGCCAGCAGCCAGGGGAGGACCCCTGATGAAAAACTGTTTTTT. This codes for CASSQGRTPDEKLFF.